The 24 T cell receptor beta chains below were found in one sample sequenced in a study of cytomegalovirus exposure and HLA in healthy donors. Only in-frame clones appear in the TCRdb table, and some are missing; sequencing was by immunoSEQ multiplex PCR. The sample includes about 140,000 clones, 88% of them seen just once. Sequenced input: PBMCs. These receptors originate from a woman under 30 in good health and CMV-seropositive.

Details on this clone: This same CDR3 is encoded by further DNA sequences in the sample. V gene TRBV19 combines with J gene TRBJ1-2; D uncertain. V lost 4 bases and J 2 bases, leaving 11 bases between the germline ends. Germline assignment: CDR1 LNHDA and CDR2 SQIVND (reference sequence). The CDR3 loop spans 14 amino acids. CDR3 amino acids: CASSKQTVNYGYTF. The DNA for the CDR3 is TGTGCCAGTAGTAAACAGACGGTAAACTATGGCTACACCTTC.

The chain combines TRBV6-5 with TRBJ1-1; no firm D call. The CDR3 covers 15 residues. Germline lookup yields CDR1 MNHEY and CDR2 SVGAGI. V lost 0 bases and J lost 0, with 8 bases in between. The DNA for the CDR3 is TGTGCCAGCAGTTACTCCAGTGAATTGAACACTGAAGCTTTCTTT. Its protein is CASSYSSELNTEAFF.

This clone was detected once. The V gene is TRBV7-8, the J gene TRBJ1-2; the D gene is possibly TRBD1 (5 bases). This CDR3 region has 15 residues. CDR1 and CDR2 (germline): SGHVS, FQNEAQ. The V and J ends lost 5 bases and 1 base respectively, with 14 bases between them. CDR3 sequence (DNA): TGTGCCAGCAGCCCAAGGCCGACAGTTAACTATGGCTACACCTTC. Translated, it gives CASSPRPTVNYGYTF.

The chain joins TRBV7-9 to TRBJ1-1; D is perhaps TRBD1 (5 bases). V was shortened by 8 bases and J by 4 bases, with 11 bases between the two germline ends. CDR1 SEHNR and CDR2 FQNEAQ come from the germline V gene (reference sequence). The CDR3 is 12 amino acids. CDR3 nucleotides: TGTGCCAGCCGCAGGGCCTCCACTGAAGCTTTCTTT. Protein sequence: CASRRASTEAFF.

The J gene is TRBJ1-4, the V gene TRBV4-2; D ambiguous. Germline V CDR1 and CDR2: LGHNA, YNFKEQ. Deletions cut 6 bases from V and 8 bases from J, with 16 bases between. The CDR3 sequence is 14 residues long. Here the CDR3 reads CASSGSGQSEKLFF. CDR3 nucleotide sequence: TGTGCCAGCAGTGGATCGGGTCAGAGCGAAAAACTGTTTTTT.

The rearrangement joins TRBV14 to TRBJ2-7; D call uncertain. Germline V lookup: CDR1 SGHDN, CDR2 FVKESK. V lost 1 base, J lost 10 bases, and 11 bases lay in between. The CDR3 runs 12 residues. This CDR3 reads CASSQVPLRQYF. CDR3 coding DNA: TGTGCCAGCAGCCAAGTTCCTCTACGTCAGTACTTC. The full variable domain, its missing parts supplied by reference TRBV14 and TRBJ2-7, is EAGVTQFPSHSVIEKGQTVTLRCDPISGHDNLYWYRRVMGKEIKFLLHFVKESKQDESGMPNNRFLAERTGGTYSTLKVQPAELEDSGVYFCASSQVPLRQYFGPGTRLTVT.

This chain connects TRBV7-8 to TRBJ1-5; TRBD1 matches 7 bases. The germline V gene has CDR1 SGHVS and CDR2 FQNEAQ. V lost 3 bases to trimming and J lost 10 bases; unmatched junction nucleotides: 9. There are 14 residues in the CDR3. The CDR3 sequence is CASSLRQGQGPQHF. CDR3 nucleotide sequence: TGTGCCAGCAGCTTGCGACAGGGCCAGGGACCCCAGCATTTT.

The J gene is TRBJ2-1, the V gene TRBV30; 9 nucleotides line up with TRBD1. The V gene's germline CDR1 is GTSNPN and CDR2 SVGIG (reference sequence). After removal of 0 bases from V and 7 bases from J, the junction contained 7 bases not matched to a gene. The CDR3 has 15 residues. CDR3 sequence reads: CAWSVTGGVSNEQFF. The CDR3 coding sequence is TGTGCCTGGAGTGTAACAGGGGGCGTGTCAAATGAGCAGTTCTTC.

This sequence joins TRBV6-5 and TRBJ1-5; TRBD1 matches 8 bases. From germline, CDR1 is MNHEY and CDR2 SVGAGI. This CDR3 spans 14 amino acids. Trimming at V came to 8 bases and at J to 5 bases, leaving 8 bases not matched to a gene. For the CDR3, the DNA is TGTGCCAGCTGCCGGACAGGGTTCGATCAGCCCCAGCATTTT. It encodes CASCRTGFDQPQHF.

V gene TRBV2 combines with J gene TRBJ1-2; 8 positions match TRBD1. CDR1 is SNHLY and CDR2 is FYNNEI in the germline V gene. The CDR3 consists of 16 residues. V shed 1 base and J 2 bases; nucleotides not matched to a gene: 6. CDR3 DNA sequence: TGTGCCAGCAGTGAAGGGAGGGACAGGAACAACTATGGCTACACCTTC. This codes for CASSEGRDRNNYGYTF.

The J gene is TRBJ2-2, the V gene TRBV10-1, with a tentative D call TRBD1 (6 bases). This CDR3 comprises 14 residues. The germline gives CDR1 WNHNN, CDR2 SYGVQD (reference sequence). Trimming took 2 bases from V and 4 from J, leaving 8 bases between them. The CDR3 protein is CASSERQVTGELFF. In DNA, the CDR3 is TGCGCCAGCAGTGAGCGACAGGTCACCGGGGAGCTGTTTTTT.

The chain recombines TRBV6-5 with TRBJ1-5; D possibly corresponds to TRBD1 (6 bases). CDR1 and CDR2 (germline): MNHEY, SVGAGI. The CDR3 has 15 amino acids. The germline V and J ends were trimmed by 6 bases and 6 bases, with 18 bases remaining between them. The CDR3 loop is CASSLLQGNRQPQHF. The CDR3 DNA follows: TGTGCCAGCAGCCTATTACAGGGTAATCGTCAGCCCCAGCATTTT.

This chain connects TRBV4-1 to TRBJ2-7; 9 bases are a match to TRBD2. Germline V gene lookup returns CDR1 MGHRA and CDR2 YSYEKL. The CDR3 length is 15 residues. V shed 3 bases and J 2 bases; nucleotides not matched to a gene: 5. The CDR3 reads CASSQQLAGAYEQYF. CDR3 in DNA: TGCGCCAGCAGCCAGCAACTAGCGGGTGCCTACGAGCAGTACTTC.

The chain links TRBV7-8 to TRBJ2-7, with 7 bases identical to TRBD1. Per germline, CDR1 SGHVS and CDR2 FQNEAQ. Germline trimming cut 1 base from V and 6 bases from J; bases unmatched to any gene: 9. The CDR3 sequence is 15 residues long. Here the CDR3 reads CASSLDVEGASEQYF. CDR3 coding DNA: TGTGCCAGCAGCTTAGATGTTGAGGGGGCCTCCGAGCAGTACTTC.

The sample holds a few counts of this clone. The V gene is TRBV7-2, the J gene TRBJ1-2, with 8 bases that match TRBD1. CDR3 length equals 15 residues. CDR1 and CDR2 from the germline V gene are SGHTA and FQGNSA. V was pared by 5 bases and J by 7 bases, with 12 bases of the junction left unmatched. The CDR3 spells CASSTQPGTGGGYTF. In DNA, the CDR3 is TGTGCCAGCAGCACCCAACCAGGGACAGGCGGTGGCTACACCTTC.

The gene calls are TRBV6-5 and TRBJ1-1; D perhaps matches TRBD1 (5 bases). Trimming took off 6 bases at V and 0 bases at J, with 14 bases between the two ends. The germline V gene has CDR1 MNHEY and CDR2 SVGAGI. CDR3 length: 15 residues. The CDR3 sequence is CASSATGVMNTEAFF. In DNA, the CDR3 is TGTGCCAGCAGCGCCACGGGGGTCATGAACACTGAAGCTTTCTTT.

This chain uses TRBV27 with TRBJ2-5, with 7 bases lining up with TRBD1. The CDR3 spans 12 residues. Germline assignment: CDR1 MNHEY and CDR2 SMNVEV (reference sequence). The V gene end was trimmed by 6 bases and the J gene end by 9 bases; junction bases not matched to a gene: 7. CDR3 protein: CASSPGGDAQYF. The CDR3 DNA is TGTGCCAGCAGCCCAGGGGGAGACGCCCAGTACTTC.

This chain joins TRBV14 and TRBJ2-6, with 7 bases lining up with TRBD1. In germline, CDR1 is SGHDN, CDR2 FVKESK. Losses at the gene ends were 1 base for V and 2 bases for J; bases not matched to a gene: 14. The CDR3 sequence is 20 residues long. The CDR3 sequence: CASSQVGGLRSGAGANVLTF. In DNA, the CDR3 is TGTGCCAGCAGCCAAGTAGGGGGCCTACGAAGTGGTGCTGGGGCCAACGTCCTGACTTTC.

The chain employs TRBV7-9 and TRBJ1-2; 10 bases line up with TRBD1. Trimming took 4 bases from V and 3 from J; bases not matched to a gene: 11. This CDR3 comprises 17 residues. The germline V gene encodes CDR1 SEHNR and CDR2 FQNEAQ (reference sequence). CDR3 region: CASSYSGTGDFHYGYTF. The CDR3 DNA reads as TGTGCCAGCAGCTACTCCGGGACAGGGGATTTTCACTATGGCTACACCTTC.

This rearrangement joins TRBV29-1 to TRBJ2-3, with 9 positions matching TRBD2. The CDR3 runs to 14 residues. Per germline, CDR1 SQVTM and CDR2 ANQGSEA. V trimming: 4 bases; J trimming: 2 bases; junction bases outside the gene matches: 4. The CDR3 coding sequence is TGCAGCGTTGGGTTAGCGGGAGCCACAGATACGCAGTATTTT. This codes for CSVGLAGATDTQYF.

The rearrangement links TRBV6-1 to TRBJ2-7; 9 bases fit TRBD1. The CDR3 is 12 amino acids. Germline V CDR1 and CDR2: MNHNS, SASEGT. V lost 11 bases, J lost 2 bases, and 4 bases stayed unmatched. The CDR3 loop is CAGGTGPYEQYF. Written as DNA, the CDR3 is TGTGCCGGCGGGACAGGGCCCTACGAGCAGTACTTC.

V gene TRBV29-1 combines with J gene TRBJ1-1; D possibly corresponds to TRBD1 (6 bases). CDR1 and CDR2 (germline): SQVTM, ANQGSEA. CDR3 size: 14 residues. The ends were cut back, 6 bases at V and 5 bases at J, with 19 bases in the middle. The CDR3 region is CSVTGGQVGTEAFF. In DNA, the CDR3 is TGCAGCGTCACGGGGGGCCAGGTCGGAACTGAAGCTTTCTTT.

The chain uses TRBV19 and TRBJ2-1; TRBD2 aligns across 11 bases. V trimming: 6 bases; J trimming: 2 bases; junction bases outside the gene matches: 3. The CDR3 totals 15 residues. Per the germline V gene, CDR1 is LNHDA and CDR2 is SQIVND (reference sequence). CDR3 coding DNA: TGTGCCAGTAGAGCGGGACTAGCGGCCTACAATGAGCAGTTCTTC. It is translated as CASRAGLAAYNEQFF.

The rearrangement uses TRBV29-1 and TRBJ1-4; D might be TRBD1 (5 bases). CDR3 length: 15 amino acids. The V end was cut by 0 bases, the J end by 4 bases, with 12 bases between. Germline V gives CDR1 SQVTM, CDR2 ANQGSEA. This CDR3 reads CSVEDRAAFNEKLFF. The CDR3 nucleotides are TGCAGCGTTGAAGACAGGGCGGCGTTTAATGAAAAACTGTTTTTT.